Each of the 23 T cell receptor beta chains below was sequenced from the same sample in a study of long-term antiretroviral therapy in people with HIV. Sequencing used immunoSEQ v3.0 at survey level. Sequencing used immunoSEQ multiplex PCR; TCRdb keeps in-frame clones, though not all of them. The table lists 30,000 to 40,000 clones, 70% to 90% of them singletons, with over 10% in the top ten. Specimen: unsorted PBMCs, collected 1.1 years after starting antiretroviral therapy. These receptors all stem from a man aged 18 to 29 with HIV.

This chain connects TRBV10-3 to TRBJ2-7, with 10 bases identical to TRBD1. Germline CDR1 is ENHRY and CDR2 is SYGVKD. V lost 6 bases and J lost 4; bases outside the gene matches: 3. The CDR3 runs 13 residues. CDR3 DNA sequence: TGTGCCATCAGGACAGGGGGCTTTTACGAGCAGTACTTC. This sequence encodes CAIRTGGFYEQYF.

This clone was picked up one time. This chain links TRBV5-1 with TRBJ1-1; tentative D call: TRBD1 (6 bases). In germline, CDR1 is SGHRS, CDR2 YFSETQ. Trimming shortened V by 4 bases and J by 0 bases, and 19 bases separated the two germline ends. This CDR3 is 17 amino acids long. In DNA form, the CDR3 reads TGCGCCAGCAGCAATTCGTTTGGGGGCCCAATGAACACTGAAGCTTTCTTT. It is translated as CASSNSFGGPMNTEAFF.

This rearrangement joins TRBV5-4 to TRBJ1-2; D might be TRBD1 (5 bases). Deletions cut 2 bases from V and 6 bases from J, with 11 bases between. This CDR3 comprises 13 residues. Germline V lookup: CDR1 SGHNT, CDR2 YYREEE (reference sequence). The CDR3 protein is CASSLGDGDGYTF. Here the CDR3 DNA reads TGTGCCAGCAGCTTAGGGGACGGGGATGGCTACACCTTC. The complete variable domain, with remaining parts taken from reference TRBV5-4 and TRBJ1-2, reads ETGVTQSPTHLIKTRGQQVTLRCSSQSGHNTVSWYQQALGQGPQFIFQYYREEENGRGNFPPRFSGLQFPNYSSELNVNALELDDSALYLCASSLGDGDGYTFGSGTRLTVV.

The chain couples TRBV9 to TRBJ1-1; a weak D match, TRBD1 (5 bases). Trimming took off 3 bases at V and 3 bases at J, with 9 bases between the two ends. This CDR3 has 13 residues. CDR1 is SGDLS and CDR2 is YYNGEE in the germline V gene. The CDR3 bases are TGTGCCAGCAGCGCACCGGGGGACACTGAAGCTTTCTTT. This codes for CASSAPGDTEAFF.

This chain joins TRBV7-9 and TRBJ2-3, with unresolved D. Germline V CDR1 and CDR2: SEHNR, FQNEAQ (reference sequence). Deletions cut 5 bases from V and 5 bases from J, with 8 bases between. The CDR3 loop spans 12 amino acids. The chain's CDR3 is CASSVQRDTQYF. As DNA, the CDR3 is TGTGCCAGCAGCGTTCAAAGAGATACGCAGTATTTT.

This clone was seen just once. This sequence joins TRBV4-1 and TRBJ2-3; weak D call: TRBD2 (6 bases). CDR1 MGHRA and CDR2 YSYEKL come from the germline V gene. The CDR3 consists of 16 residues. V lost 0 bases and J 6 bases, leaving 16 bases between the germline ends. Here the CDR3 reads CASSQERRARGDTQYF. CDR3 nucleotide sequence: TGCGCCAGCAGCCAAGAAAGGAGGGCCCGAGGGGATACGCAGTATTTT.

This chain connects TRBV5-4 to TRBJ2-5, with D unresolved. Trimming removed 4 bases from V and 5 bases from J, with 18 bases in between. CDR1 SGHNT and CDR2 YYREEE come from the germline V gene (reference sequence). The CDR3 has 15 amino acids. CDR3 nucleotides: TGTGCCAGCAGCGGACCGGACCGGAGTGGGGAGACCCAGTACTTC. It translates to CASSGPDRSGETQYF.

This clone occurred once. CDR3 sequence (DNA): TGCAGCGTTGATCTACCTAGCGGGAGAGGGGGCTCCTACGAGCAGTACTTC. Protein product: CSVDLPSGRGGSYEQYF. J is TRBJ2-7 and V is TRBV29-1, with 10 bases fitting TRBD2. Germline V gene data show CDR1 as SQVTM and CDR2 as ANQGSEA. V was clipped by 3 bases and J by 0 bases; unmatched bases: 11. CDR3 length: 17 amino acids.

The chain is built from TRBV9 and TRBJ1-2; D call uncertain. Trimming left V 4 bases short and J 7 bases short, with 14 bases between. The CDR3 loop spans 13 amino acids. Germline lookup yields CDR1 SGDLS and CDR2 YYNGEE. CDR3 sequence: CASSLTLQAGYTF. As DNA, the CDR3 is TGTGCCAGCAGCCTTACCCTACAAGCTGGCTACACCTTC.

The rearrangement uses TRBV5-1 and TRBJ2-1; D is ambiguous. The CDR3 loop spans 12 amino acids. V lost 2 bases and J 6 bases, leaving 6 bases between the germline ends. CDR1 is SGHRS and CDR2 is YFSETQ in the germline V gene. CDR3 sequence reads: CASSFGGNEQFF. Here the CDR3 DNA reads TGCGCCAGCAGCTTCGGCGGCAATGAGCAGTTCTTC.

This clone occurred once. The gene calls are TRBV5-8 and TRBJ2-1, with 7 bases identical to TRBD2. This CDR3 has 14 residues. Trimming at V came to 2 bases and at J to 8 bases, leaving 7 bases not matched to a gene. Germline CDR1 SGHTS, CDR2 YDEGEE. CDR3: CASSFYTSADEQFF. The CDR3 coding sequence is TGTGCCAGCAGCTTCTATACTAGCGCGGATGAGCAGTTCTTC.

The chain employs TRBV2 and TRBJ1-2; the D is unclear. The V gene lost 9 bases and the J gene lost 1 base, with 15 bases spanning the gap. The germline CDR1 and CDR2 sequences are SNHLY and FYNNEI. The CDR3 is made up of 14 amino acids. This chain's CDR3 is CARAAVGFNYGYTF. The CDR3 bases are TGTGCCAGGGCGGCTGTCGGTTTTAACTATGGCTACACCTTC.

The chain combines TRBV6-1 with TRBJ2-1, with 7 bases lining up with TRBD1. The CDR3 is made up of 14 amino acids. V shed 4 bases, J shed 6 bases, and the junction held 6 bases outside the gene matches. The germline V gene encodes CDR1 MNHNS and CDR2 SASEGT. CDR3 coding DNA: TGTGCCAGCAGTGCGACAGGGAGTGTCAATGAGCAGTTCTTC. This codes for CASSATGSVNEQFF.

The CDR3 protein is CSARDAVEQYF. CDR3 DNA sequence: TGCAGTGCTAGAGATGCGGTGGAGCAGTACTTC. The chain uses TRBV20-1 and TRBJ2-7; the D is unclear. V lost 0 bases to trimming and J lost 7 bases, with 7 bases between them. CDR1 and CDR2 from the germline V gene are DFQATT and SNEGSKA (reference sequence). This CDR3 region has 11 residues.

The gene calls are TRBV28 and TRBJ2-3; the D is unclear. Trimming took 5 bases from V and 2 from J, leaving 8 bases between them. This CDR3 has 13 residues. Germline V gives CDR1 MDHEN, CDR2 SYDVKM. The CDR3 nucleotides read TGTGCCAGCAGTGTGGTTCACACAGATACGCAGTATTTT. This encodes CASSVVHTDTQYF. Drawing the rest from reference TRBV28 and TRBJ2-3, the complete variable domain is DVKVTQSSRYLVKRTGEKVFLECVQDMDHENMFWYRQDPGLGLRLIYFSYDVKMKEKGDIPEGYSVSREKKERFSLILESASTNQTSMYLCASSVVHTDTQYFGPGTRLTVL.

The chain employs TRBV30 and TRBJ2-2; D is unresolved. The CDR3 loop spans 12 amino acids. The V gene's germline CDR1 is GTSNPN and CDR2 SVGIG (reference sequence). V was shortened by 4 bases and J by 7 bases, with 10 bases between the two germline ends. The CDR3 loop reads CAWTRDVGELFF. As DNA, the CDR3 is TGTGCCTGGACCAGAGACGTCGGGGAGCTGTTTTTT.

This rearrangement joins TRBV10-2 to TRBJ1-4; no definite D call. Between the trimmed V and J ends, which lost 10 bases and 4 bases, there was a span of 25 bases. Germline CDR1 WSHSY, CDR2 SAAADI. This CDR3 region has 17 residues. CDR3 in DNA: TGCGCCATAGTGTTGGCTAGTTACGGGGATTTTAATGAAAAACTGTTTTTT. Its protein product is CAIVLASYGDFNEKLFF.

The chain employs TRBV5-1 and TRBJ2-5; TRBD2 is a possible D gene (6 bases). This CDR3 is 14 amino acids long. Trimming removed 2 bases at V and 3 bases at J, with 11 bases between. Per the germline V gene, CDR1 is SGHRS and CDR2 is YFSETQ. CDR3 amino acids: CASSLRGGEETQYF. The CDR3 DNA is TGCGCCAGCAGCTTAAGGGGCGGGGAAGAGACCCAGTACTTC.

In nucleotides, the CDR3 is TGTGCCAGCAGCCGCGAGAAAAGCAGTAATGAGCAGTTCTTC. Its translation: CASSREKSSNEQFF. The gene calls are TRBV4-2 and TRBJ2-1; unclear D gene. The germline V and J ends were trimmed by 4 bases and 7 bases, with 14 bases remaining between them. The CDR3 extends over 14 amino acids. Germline CDR1 LGHNA, CDR2 YNFKEQ.

The chain carries TRBV7-6 and TRBJ1-2, with a possible D match to TRBD1 (5 bases). The V and J ends lost 3 bases and 4 bases respectively, with 9 bases between them. The CDR3 is made up of 13 amino acids. Per germline, CDR1 SGHVS and CDR2 FNYEAQ. The CDR3 loop is CASSLGGGYGYTF. Here the CDR3 DNA reads TGTGCCAGCAGCTTGGGGGGGGGCTATGGCTACACCTTC.

V is TRBV7-2 and J is TRBJ2-2; weak D call: TRBD1 (5 bases). The CDR3 is made up of 18 amino acids. Trimming cost V 5 bases and J 5 bases, with 24 bases left between them. The germline gives CDR1 SGHTA, CDR2 FQGNSA. The DNA for the CDR3 is TGTGCCAGCAGCCGTACAGGTTTTGGATCGCTTGAGACCGGGGAGCTGTTTTTT. Protein sequence: CASSRTGFGSLETGELFF.

V usage is TRBV27 and J usage is TRBJ1-2; D call uncertain. The CDR3 has 16 residues. Trimming took off 4 bases at V and 6 bases at J, with 21 bases between the two ends. Per germline, CDR1 MNHEY and CDR2 SMNVEV (reference sequence). The CDR3 loop is CASSSRPAPRDDGYTF. The CDR3 DNA reads as TGTGCCAGCAGTTCCCGACCGGCCCCTCGAGATGATGGCTACACCTTC.

The chain uses TRBV7-9 and TRBJ2-7; maybe TRBD1 (5 bases). CDR1 and CDR2 from the germline V gene are SEHNR and FQNEAQ (reference sequence). This CDR3 comprises 14 residues. V lost 6 bases, J lost 5 bases, and 17 bases lay in between. DNA for the CDR3: TGTGCCAGCAGGGGCTTCGAGCAGGGCGACGAGCAGTACTTC. As protein: CASRGFEQGDEQYF.